These T cell receptor beta chains were read from a single sample in a study of blood T cell repertoires in COVID-19. TCRdb's copy holds only in-frame clones and misses some; the assay was immunoSEQ multiplex PCR. The sample gives 200,000 to 250,000 clones, 65% to 90% of which show up once; about 4.1% is in the top ten. The specimen sequenced was PBMCs or T cells enriched from blood (not recorded which). These receptors came from a woman in her 40s with acute COVID-19. Both conserved end residues are part of each CDR3. The D gene is left open where the match is weak. The size of a clone is reported for some rows only, either as once, few or many, or as a class for expanded clones.

j_call | v_call | d_call | clone_size | cdr3_aa | cdr3_nt
TRBJ1-4 | TRBV6-5 | NA | NA | CASRGGEKLFF | TGTGCCAGCAGGGGAGGTGAAAAACTGTTTTTT
TRBJ2-3 | TRBV5-5 | TRBD2 | NA | CASSLGSGTSTDTQYF | TGTGCCAGCAGCCTGGGTAGCGGGACTAGCACAGATACGCAGTATTTT
TRBJ2-1 | TRBV5-5 | TRBD2 | NA | CASSDLAGGPYNEQFF | TGTGCCAGCAGCGATTTAGCGGGAGGGCCTTACAATGAGCAGTTCTTC
TRBJ2-1 | TRBV5-8 | TRBD2 | NA | CASEREGLSYNEQFF | TGTGCCAGCGAGCGGGAGGGCCTCTCCTACAATGAGCAGTTCTTC
TRBJ2-2 | TRBV2 | TRBD1 | NA | CASRTGGATGELFF | TGTGCCAGCAGAACAGGGGGCGCCACCGGGGAGCTGTTTTTT
TRBJ2-5 | TRBV7-2 | TRBD2 | NA | CASSLGGRVQETQYF | TGTGCCAGCAGCTTAGGCGGGAGGGTCCAAGAGACCCAGTACTTC
TRBJ1-2 | TRBV28 | NA | NA | CASSTGYSNYGYTF | TGTGCCAGCAGTACAGGGTATTCTAACTATGGCTACACCTTC
TRBJ2-3 | TRBV27 | NA | NA | CASSHWRDRVDTQYF | TGTGCCAGCAGTCATTGGCGGGATAGAGTAGATACGCAGTATTTT
TRBJ2-3 | TRBV29-1 | TRBD2 | NA | CSVALSLAGGTDTQYF | TGCAGCGTCGCCCTCTCCCTAGCGGGAGGCACAGATACGCAGTATTTT
TRBJ2-1 | TRBV15 | NA | NA | CATSRAGVEQFF | TGTGCCACCAGCAGAGCGGGAGTTGAGCAGTTCTTC
TRBJ1-5 | TRBV19 | TRBD1 | few | CASSIEGQGYQPQHF | TGTGCCAGTAGTATAGAGGGACAGGGATATCAGCCCCAGCATTTT
TRBJ2-1 | TRBV4-3 | TRBD2 | NA | CASSQEAGGSYNEQFF | TGCGCCAGCAGCCAAGAAGCGGGAGGCTCCTACAATGAGCAGTTCTTC
TRBJ2-1 | TRBV7-2 | NA | NA | CASSRNRVRNEQFF | TGTGCCAGCAGCAGAAACCGGGTGAGGAATGAGCAGTTCTTC
TRBJ2-3 | TRBV2 | NA | NA | CASSPVTDTQYF | TGTGCCAGCAGTCCCGTCACAGATACGCAGTATTTT
TRBJ1-3 | TRBV29-1 | TRBD1 | NA | CSVEDEDRGSLRGNTIYF | TGCAGCGTTGAAGATGAGGACAGGGGTTCTCTGCGAGGAAACACCATATATTTT
TRBJ2-1 | TRBV10-1 | NA | NA | CASSESRAGRNEQFF | TGCGCCAGCAGTGAGTCGAGGGCGGGCAGGAATGAGCAGTTCTTC
TRBJ1-2 | TRBV28 | TRBD1 | NA | CASSSGGTGAFGYTF | TGTGCCAGCAGTTCCGGCGGGACAGGGGCGTTTGGCTACACCTTC
TRBJ2-1 | TRBV24-1 | TRBD1 | NA | CATSEAGTGGNEQFF | TGTGCCACCAGTGAGGCCGGGACAGGGGGCAATGAGCAGTTCTTC
TRBJ2-7 | TRBV18 | TRBD1 | NA | CASSLARQGGNEQYF | TGTGCCAGCTCACTCGCCCGACAGGGGGGAAACGAGCAGTACTTC
TRBJ1-1 | TRBV2 | NA | few | CASSEWSGARAFF | TGTGCCAGCAGTGAATGGTCAGGGGCCCGAGCTTTCTTT
TRBJ2-1 | TRBV29-1 | TRBD2 | NA | CSVELAASYNEQFF | TGCAGCGTTGAACTAGCGGCTTCCTACAATGAGCAGTTCTTC
TRBJ2-2 | TRBV9 | NA | NA | CASSAGTSGELFF | TGTGCCAGCAGCGCCGGGACTTCCGGGGAGCTGTTTTTT
TRBJ2-7 | TRBV7-2 | TRBD1 | NA | CASSFGQASSYEQYF | TGTGCCAGCAGCTTCGGACAGGCCAGCTCCTACGAGCAGTACTTC
TRBJ1-2 | TRBV18 | NA | NA | CASSPPEESYGYTF | TGTGCCAGCTCACCCCCAGAGGAGAGTTATGGCTACACCTTC
TRBJ1-1 | TRBV5-1 | NA | NA | CASSSSGAVEAFF | TGCGCCAGCAGCTCCTCAGGGGCCGTTGAAGCTTTCTTT
TRBJ1-2 | TRBV5-1 | TRBD1 | NA | CASSLDRGYGYTF | TGCGCCAGCAGCTTGGACAGGGGCTATGGCTACACCTTC
TRBJ2-5 | TRBV5-1 | NA | NA | CASSQGHAQETQYF | TGCGCCAGCAGCCAGGGACATGCCCAAGAGACCCAGTACTTC
TRBJ1-5 | TRBV6-5 | NA | NA | CASSYGAASNQPQHF | TGTGCCAGCAGTTACGGGGCGGCGAGCAATCAGCCCCAGCATTTT
TRBJ2-1 | TRBV11-2 | TRBD2 | once | CASSIGTTAKNNEQFF | TGTGCCAGCAGCATAGGGACTACCGCCAAGAACAATGAGCAGTTCTTC
TRBJ2-7 | TRBV7-9 | TRBD2 | NA | CASSSGGGVEQYF | TGTGCCAGCAGCTCCGGGGGGGGCGTCGAGCAGTACTTC
TRBJ2-1 | TRBV7-3 | NA | NA | CASSFLARGVNNEQFF | TGTGCCAGCAGCTTTCTCGCCCGGGGAGTTAACAATGAGCAGTTCTTC
TRBJ1-1 | TRBV29-1 | TRBD1 | NA | CSVERQGVNTEAFF | TGCAGCGTGGAACGACAGGGGGTGAACACTGAAGCTTTCTTT
TRBJ2-5 | TRBV5-1 | TRBD1 | NA | CASSGQGAKETQYF | TGCGCCAGCAGCGGTCAGGGGGCGAAAGAGACCCAGTACTTC
TRBJ1-2 | TRBV9 | NA | NA | CASSPGTISGYTF | TGTGCCAGCAGCCCCGGGACAATAAGTGGCTACACCTTC
TRBJ1-1 | TRBV19 | NA | NA | CASSIDRRGNTEAFF | TGTGCCAGTAGTATAGATCGCAGGGGGAACACTGAAGCTTTCTTT
TRBJ1-2 | TRBV14 | NA | NA | CASSPRRGYGYTF | TGTGCCAGCAGCCCCCGCAGGGGCTATGGCTACACCTTC
TRBJ2-2 | TRBV27 | TRBD2 | NA | CASSLSGLAGGFGELFF | TGTGCCAGCAGTTTATCAGGCCTAGCGGGAGGGTTCGGGGAGCTGTTTTTT
TRBJ1-1 | TRBV27 | NA | NA | CASSLSLGGTEAFF | TGTGCCAGCAGTTTATCTCTGGGGGGCACTGAAGCTTTCTTT
TRBJ2-1 | TRBV7-3 | TRBD2 | NA | CASSLWLAGEVANEQFF | TGTGCCAGCAGCTTATGGCTAGCGGGAGAGGTTGCAAATGAGCAGTTCTTC
TRBJ2-7 | TRBV4-2 | NA | NA | CASSQGIEARKEHF | TGTGCCAGCAGCCAAGGAATTGAGGCGCGGAAAGAACACTTC
TRBJ2-7 | TRBV19 | TRBD1 | NA | CASRPGTGLLYEQYF | TGTGCCAGTAGGCCAGGGACAGGACTTTTATACGAGCAGTACTTC
TRBJ1-2 | TRBV7-2 | NA | NA | CASSPDGYRGYGYTF | TGTGCCAGCAGCCCCGATGGGTACCGGGGGTATGGCTACACCTTC
TRBJ2-1 | TRBV10-3 | TRBD2 | once | CAIRPTGGGSYNEQFF | TGTGCCATCAGGCCTACCGGCGGGGGCTCCTACAATGAGCAGTTCTTC
TRBJ1-5 | TRBV2 | TRBD1 | NA | CASRTGGNQPQHF | TGTGCCAGCAGGACAGGGGGCAATCAGCCCCAGCATTTT
TRBJ2-7 | TRBV2 | TRBD2 | NA | CASRGLAGAYYEQYF | TGTGCCAGCAGGGGGCTAGCGGGAGCATACTACGAGCAGTACTTC
TRBJ1-5 | TRBV7-9 | NA | few | CASSLGLNQPQHF | TGTGCCAGCAGCTTAGGTCTAAATCAGCCCCAGCATTTT
TRBJ1-6 | TRBV7-9 | TRBD1 | NA | CASSSTKISGQDNSPLHF | TGTGCCAGCAGCTCCACCAAAATATCGGGACAGGATAATTCACCCCTCCACTTT
TRBJ2-2 | TRBV18 | TRBD1 | NA | CASSPGTGGDTGELFF | TGTGCCAGCTCACCGGGGACAGGGGGCGACACCGGGGAGCTGTTTTTT
TRBJ1-2 | TRBV9 | TRBD1 | NA | CASSALGNRGPSGYTF | TGTGCCAGCAGCGCCCTGGGGAACAGGGGGCCCTCGGGCTACACCTTC
TRBJ2-1 | TRBV4-1 | TRBD1 | NA | CASSPLQGALSEQFF | TGCGCCAGCAGCCCTCTCCAGGGGGCGCTGAGTGAGCAGTTCTTC